In this sample, the clone carrying this T cell receptor (beta chain) turned up once. Produced via immunoSEQ multiplex PCR; TCRdb's table is partial and in-frame only. The sample shows 150,000 to 170,000 clones, roughly nine tenths of them seen only once. Germline CDR1 is SGHTA and CDR2 is FQGNSA. Trimming stripped 2 bases from V and 8 bases from J, with 24 bases between. This CDR3 region has 17 residues. These data belong to a study of blood T cell repertoires in COVID-19. About the research overall: Some COVID-19 samples were acute and others convalescent; all came from the United States, Italy and Spain.

The source is a man between 50 and 59 years old with acute or convalescent COVID-19. V gene TRBV7-2 combines with J gene TRBJ1-1; D may be TRBD1 (5 bases). The sample was peripheral blood. CDR3 sequence reads: CASSLSQSRVSHMEAFF. CDR3 nucleotide sequence: TGTGCCAGCAGCTTAAGCCAGTCCAGGGTCTCCCACATGGAAGCTTTCTTT.